This T cell receptor (beta chain) comes out of a study of shared clonotypes between healthy human individuals. The CDR3 covers 16 residues. The J segment lost 3 bases and the V segment lost 8 bases, leaving 12 bases of the junction unmatched. The germline V gene encodes CDR1 SNHLY and CDR2 FYNNEI. TCRdb's table, derived via immunoSEQ multiplex PCR, lists solely in-frame clones and lacks some. The sample has roughly 2.5 million clones, around 94% seen once. This chain connects TRBV2 to TRBJ2-2; 7 bases are a match to TRBD2. The sequencing input was naive CD4+ T cells sorted from blood. Specified subset: CD45RA+ positively selected. The receptor was isolated from a man aged 18-30 years in good health. The CDR3 DNA sequence: TGTGCCAGCCGAAAGGAGCTAGCGGTACACACCGGGGAGCTGTTTTTT. Residues: CASRKELAVHTGELFF.